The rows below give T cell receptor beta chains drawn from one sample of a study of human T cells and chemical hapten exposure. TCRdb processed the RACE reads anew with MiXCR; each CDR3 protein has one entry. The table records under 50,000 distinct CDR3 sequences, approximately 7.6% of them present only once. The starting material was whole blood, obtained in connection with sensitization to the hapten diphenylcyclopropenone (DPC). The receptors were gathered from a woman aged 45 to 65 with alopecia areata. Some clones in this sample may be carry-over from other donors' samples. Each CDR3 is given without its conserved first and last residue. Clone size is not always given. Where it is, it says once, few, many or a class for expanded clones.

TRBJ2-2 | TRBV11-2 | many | ASSSVTSIGELF
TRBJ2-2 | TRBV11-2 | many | ASQNGAGATGELF
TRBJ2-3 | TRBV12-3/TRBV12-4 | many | ASRTQVGSTDTQY
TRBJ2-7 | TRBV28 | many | ASSPQVVLNEQY
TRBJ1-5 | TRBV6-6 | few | ASSPGANNQPQH
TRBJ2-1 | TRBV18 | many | ASSPETGGRDEQF
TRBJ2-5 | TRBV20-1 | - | SPRAQETQY
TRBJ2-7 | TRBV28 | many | ASSPPALNEQY
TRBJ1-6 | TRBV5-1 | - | ASSLTGVSPISPLH
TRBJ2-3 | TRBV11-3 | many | ASSLAGKDTQY
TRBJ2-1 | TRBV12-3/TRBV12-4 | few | ASSLGTSGIGEQF
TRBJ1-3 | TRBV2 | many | ASRAGFGNTIY
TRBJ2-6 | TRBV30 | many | AWGANVLT
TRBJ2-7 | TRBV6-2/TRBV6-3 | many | ASSSHGTSGSVSSYEQY
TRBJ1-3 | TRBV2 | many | ASSPETVFSGNTIY
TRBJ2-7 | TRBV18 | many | ASSPPNYYEQY
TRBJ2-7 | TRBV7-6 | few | ASSFLGQGKPYEQY
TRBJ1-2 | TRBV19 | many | ASSIGRWIGYT
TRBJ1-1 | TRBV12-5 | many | ASGLGAGPAF
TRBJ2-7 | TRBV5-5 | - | ASSRLAGAYEQY
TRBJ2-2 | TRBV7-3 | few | ASSSGLSTGELF
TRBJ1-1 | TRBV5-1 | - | ASSLISGSHTEAF
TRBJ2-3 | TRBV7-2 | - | ASTTYLTDTQY
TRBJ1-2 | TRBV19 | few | ASSPRTAYGYT